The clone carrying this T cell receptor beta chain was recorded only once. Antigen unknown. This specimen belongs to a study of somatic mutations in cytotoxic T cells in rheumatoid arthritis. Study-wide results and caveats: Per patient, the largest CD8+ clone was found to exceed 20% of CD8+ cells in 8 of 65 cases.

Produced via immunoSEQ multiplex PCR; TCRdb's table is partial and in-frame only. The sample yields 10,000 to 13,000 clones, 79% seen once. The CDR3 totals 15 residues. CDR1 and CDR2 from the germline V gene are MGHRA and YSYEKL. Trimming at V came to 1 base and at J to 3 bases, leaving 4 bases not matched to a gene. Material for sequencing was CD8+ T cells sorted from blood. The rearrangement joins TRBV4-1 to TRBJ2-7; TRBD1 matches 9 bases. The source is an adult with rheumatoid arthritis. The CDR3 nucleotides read TGCGCCAGCAGCCAAGTTCCGGGACAGGGCTACGAGCAGTACTTC. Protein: CASSQVPGQGYEQYF.